A selection of T cell receptor beta chains follows, all from one sample in a study of regulatory and conventional T cells in RAG deficiency. This table comes from immunoSEQ multiplex PCR, and its TCRdb copy is limited to in-frame clones, with some not included. The data hold approximately 35,000 clones, with 76% observed a single time. These same data were also listed under a study on regulatory T cells.

The sample taken for sequencing was CD4+ effector T cells sorted from blood. Receptor source: a human donor in good health. The CDR3 runs from the conserved cysteine through the conserved F or W. D genes are given only for firm matches. Size tells how often a clone was seen (once, few, many) or the class of an expanded clone, and some rows leave it out.

V gene: TRBV5-1; clone size: -; J gene: TRBJ1-2; D gene: -; CDR3 DNA: TGCGCCAGCAGCTTAGTTCGTGGCTATGGCTACACCTTC; CDR3 protein: CASSLVRGYGYTF
V gene: TRBV5-6; clone size: -; J gene: TRBJ2-2; D gene: -; CDR3 DNA: TGTGCCAGCAGCTTGGTCGGGGTGAACACCGGGGAGCTGTTTTTT; CDR3 protein: CASSLVGVNTGELFF
V gene: TRBV11-2; clone size: -; J gene: TRBJ2-7; D gene: -; CDR3 DNA: TGTGCCAGCAGCTTAGAAGGGACATCCTCCTACGAGCAGTACTTC; CDR3 protein: CASSLEGTSSYEQYF
V gene: TRBV2; clone size: -; J gene: TRBJ2-5; D gene: -; CDR3 DNA: TGTGCCAGCAGGCGGGAATCGGAGACCCAGTACTTC; CDR3 protein: CASRRESETQYF
V gene: TRBV2; clone size: few; J gene: TRBJ2-7; D gene: TRBD1; CDR3 DNA: TGTGCCAGCAGTGCTGACAGGGGCGAGCAGTACTTC; CDR3 protein: CASSADRGEQYF
V gene: TRBV28; clone size: -; J gene: TRBJ1-2; D gene: -; CDR3 DNA: TGTGCCAGCAGTTCCGGGACACCCACCGGCTACACCTTC; CDR3 protein: CASSSGTPTGYTF
V gene: TRBV7-2; clone size: once; J gene: TRBJ2-2; D gene: -; CDR3 DNA: TGTGCCAGCAGCCTAATGACAGTCACGAACACCGGGGAGCTGTTTTTT; CDR3 protein: CASSLMTVTNTGELFF
V gene: TRBV6-1; clone size: -; J gene: TRBJ1-4; D gene: -; CDR3 DNA: TGTGCCAGCAGTGACAGGGGCCTTAATGAAAAACTGTTTTTT; CDR3 protein: CASSDRGLNEKLFF
V gene: TRBV7-6; clone size: few; J gene: TRBJ2-7; D gene: TRBD1; CDR3 DNA: TGTGCCAGCAGCCTCAGGACAGGGGGAGGCGAGCAGTACTTC; CDR3 protein: CASSLRTGGGEQYF
V gene: TRBV5-1; clone size: -; J gene: TRBJ1-1; D gene: -; CDR3 DNA: TGCGCCAGCAGCTTGGGAGGGATCACTGAAGCTTTCTTT; CDR3 protein: CASSLGGITEAFF
V gene: TRBV7-3; clone size: -; J gene: TRBJ1-2; D gene: TRBD1; CDR3 DNA: TGTGCCAGCAGCTCCTGGACAGGGCGGGCCTATGGCTACACCTTC; CDR3 protein: CASSSWTGRAYGYTF
V gene: TRBV2; clone size: few; J gene: TRBJ1-5; D gene: -; CDR3 DNA: TGTGCCAGCAGTGTGGGTCCTAGGGACCAACAGCCCCAGCATTTT; CDR3 protein: CASSVGPRDQQPQHF
V gene: TRBV7-6; clone size: once; J gene: TRBJ1-2; D gene: -; CDR3 DNA: TGTGCCAGCAGCCGAGTCCTAGGAGGGAACGATGGCTACACCTTC; CDR3 protein: CASSRVLGGNDGYTF
V gene: TRBV30; clone size: few; J gene: TRBJ1-1; D gene: TRBD1; CDR3 DNA: TGTGCCTGGACCGCGGCAGGGGGCTACCCTGAAGCTTTCTTT; CDR3 protein: CAWTAAGGYPEAFF
V gene: TRBV9; clone size: -; J gene: TRBJ2-3; D gene: -; CDR3 DNA: TGTGCCAGCAGCGTAGAGGCGGGGACAGATACGCAGTATTTT; CDR3 protein: CASSVEAGTDTQYF
V gene: TRBV9; clone size: -; J gene: TRBJ1-1; D gene: TRBD1; CDR3 DNA: TGTGCCAGCAGCTACTCTGGGACAGCTAACACTGAAGCTTTCTTT; CDR3 protein: CASSYSGTANTEAFF
V gene: TRBV19; clone size: -; J gene: TRBJ1-1; D gene: TRBD1; CDR3 DNA: TGTGCCAGTAGTATGACAGGGGGCCGTGGTATGGACACTGAAGCTTTCTTT; CDR3 protein: CASSMTGGRGMDTEAFF
V gene: TRBV28; clone size: -; J gene: TRBJ2-2; D gene: TRBD1; CDR3 DNA: TGTGCCAGCAGTTATTCCGGGACAGGGAACACCGGGGAGCTGTTTTTT; CDR3 protein: CASSYSGTGNTGELFF
V gene: TRBV14; clone size: -; J gene: TRBJ2-5; D gene: TRBD2; CDR3 DNA: TGTGCCAGCAGCCAAGTTCGGGGGACTAAAGAGACCCAGTACTTC; CDR3 protein: CASSQVRGTKETQYF
V gene: TRBV11-2; clone size: -; J gene: TRBJ2-3; D gene: -; CDR3 DNA: TGTGCCAGCAGCCCCCCGGGGCCCATTAGCACAGATACGCAGTATTTT; CDR3 protein: CASSPPGPISTDTQYF
V gene: TRBV18; clone size: once; J gene: TRBJ2-2; D gene: -; CDR3 DNA: TGTGCCAGCTCACCACGGACGAACACCGGGGAGCTGTTTTTT; CDR3 protein: CASSPRTNTGELFF
V gene: TRBV5-4; clone size: -; J gene: TRBJ2-6; D gene: -; CDR3 DNA: TGTGCCAGCAGCCGGGACATTAGCTCTGGGGCCAACGTCCTGACTTTC; CDR3 protein: CASSRDISSGANVLTF
V gene: TRBV4-1; clone size: -; J gene: TRBJ1-5; D gene: -; CDR3 DNA: TGCGCCAGCAGCCGGGGGAACGGGCCCCAGCATTTT; CDR3 protein: CASSRGNGPQHF
V gene: TRBV5-1; clone size: -; J gene: TRBJ2-1; D gene: -; CDR3 DNA: TGCGCCAGCATTATCTCGGGGGGCCCTACCGATGAGCAGTTCTTC; CDR3 protein: CASIISGGPTDEQFF
V gene: TRBV6-5; clone size: -; J gene: TRBJ2-1; D gene: -; CDR3 DNA: TGTGCCAGTCGACAGAACTCCTACAATGAGCAGTTCTTC; CDR3 protein: CASRQNSYNEQFF
V gene: TRBV6-6; clone size: -; J gene: TRBJ1-4; D gene: -; CDR3 DNA: TGTGCCAGCCGGGCCTACAGGGCTAGTAATGAAAAACTGTTTTTT; CDR3 protein: CASRAYRASNEKLFF
V gene: TRBV6-4; clone size: -; J gene: TRBJ2-3; D gene: -; CDR3 DNA: TGTGCCAGCAGTTTGGGGGGCACAGATACGCAGTATTTT; CDR3 protein: CASSLGGTDTQYF
V gene: TRBV10-3; clone size: -; J gene: TRBJ1-3; D gene: TRBD1; CDR3 DNA: TGTGCCATCAGTGAACCCCCAGGGGGCAGAAGGGAAAACACCATATATTTT; CDR3 protein: CAISEPPGGRRENTIYF
V gene: TRBV27; clone size: -; J gene: TRBJ1-1; D gene: TRBD1; CDR3 DNA: TGTGCCAGCAGTTCAGGGGGCTGGGTCACTGAAGCTTTCTTT; CDR3 protein: CASSSGGWVTEAFF
V gene: TRBV7-9; clone size: once; J gene: TRBJ2-3; D gene: -; CDR3 DNA: TGTGCCAGCAAGTCGGGAGATACGCAGTATTTT; CDR3 protein: CASKSGDTQYF
V gene: TRBV7-2; clone size: -; J gene: TRBJ1-4; D gene: TRBD1; CDR3 DNA: TGTGCCAGCAGTCGACAGGGAGGGGATGAAAAACTGTTTTTT; CDR3 protein: CASSRQGGDEKLFF
V gene: TRBV7-6; clone size: -; J gene: TRBJ2-5; D gene: -; CDR3 DNA: TGTGCCAGCAGCTTAGGGGTTGGGGAGGAGACCCAGTACTTC; CDR3 protein: CASSLGVGEETQYF
V gene: TRBV18; clone size: -; J gene: TRBJ2-3; D gene: TRBD2; CDR3 DNA: TGTGCCAGCTCATTGGGACTAGCGGGGGCGGCAGATACGCAGTATTTT; CDR3 protein: CASSLGLAGAADTQYF
V gene: TRBV19; clone size: -; J gene: TRBJ2-2; D gene: -; CDR3 DNA: TGTGCCAGTAGTATCCGTGACACCAACACCGGGGAGCTGTTTTTT; CDR3 protein: CASSIRDTNTGELFF
V gene: TRBV29-1; clone size: -; J gene: TRBJ2-5; D gene: TRBD2; CDR3 DNA: TGCAGCGTCGACTTGACTAGCCGAGAGACCCAGTACTTC; CDR3 protein: CSVDLTSRETQYF
V gene: TRBV5-4; clone size: -; J gene: TRBJ2-3; D gene: TRBD2; CDR3 DNA: TGTGCCAGCAGCTCGACTAGCACACCAGATACGCAGTATTTT; CDR3 protein: CASSSTSTPDTQYF
V gene: TRBV15; clone size: -; J gene: TRBJ2-2; D gene: -; CDR3 DNA: TGTGCCACCAGCAGACTGGTTCGGGCACGGAACACCGGGGAGCTGTTTTTT; CDR3 protein: CATSRLVRARNTGELFF
V gene: TRBV5-1; clone size: -; J gene: TRBJ1-2; D gene: TRBD1; CDR3 DNA: TGCGCCAGCAGCTTCGGACAGGGGTCATATGGCTACACCTTC; CDR3 protein: CASSFGQGSYGYTF
V gene: TRBV6-5; clone size: -; J gene: TRBJ1-2; D gene: TRBD1; CDR3 DNA: TGTGCCAGCAGTTACAGGGGGCTCGGCTACACCTTC; CDR3 protein: CASSYRGLGYTF
V gene: TRBV6-5; clone size: few; J gene: TRBJ2-7; D gene: -; CDR3 DNA: TGTGCCAGCAGTGGACCTGTCTTATACGAGCAGTACTTC; CDR3 protein: CASSGPVLYEQYF
V gene: TRBV5-4; clone size: -; J gene: TRBJ2-5; D gene: TRBD2; CDR3 DNA: TGTGCCAGCAGCTTCCTAGCGGGCCAAGAGACCCAGTACTTC; CDR3 protein: CASSFLAGQETQYF